A single sample gave rise to the 15 T cell receptor beta chains below, sequenced in a study of blood T cells in healthy people across ages (dated by TCRdb to the mid-2010s). To prepare the library, 5' RACE was applied. Sequencing took place on an Illumina HiSeq 2500. A second 7 to 11 cycle PCR used a sample-barcoded 5' primer and a J-beta primer mix. TCRdb applied fastp at Q25 and MiXCR to the public reads, then kept only in-frame beta chains. Each CDR3 protein appears once, grouped with its most common genes and DNA. This sample lists over 950,000 distinct CDR3 sequences; around two fifths were detected once. The top ten clones comprise around 14% of the sample. The sequenced sample was blood. Source of these receptors: a man aged 18 to 29 in good health.

This sequence joins TRBV4-2 and TRBJ1-5; D uncertain. The germline gives CDR1 LGHNA, CDR2 YNFKEQ. Trimming stripped 0 bases from V and 11 bases from J, with 11 bases between. The CDR3 totals 13 residues. The CDR3 spells CASSQDLGGSQHF. The CDR3 coding sequence is TGTGCCAGCAGCCAAGATTTGGGAGGTTCCCAGCATTTT.

CDR3 loop: CAISVRLGYEQYF. In DNA form, the CDR3 reads TGTGCCATCAGCGTCAGACTGGGCTACGAGCAGTACTTC. The V gene is TRBV10-3, the J gene TRBJ2-7; D gene ambiguous. The CDR3 length is 13 residues. V was cut by 6 bases and J by 3 bases, with 12 bases left in between. Germline CDR1 ENHRY, CDR2 SYGVKD.

This clonotype was found a few times. V is TRBV29-1 and J is TRBJ2-1; a weak D match, TRBD1 (6 bases). V shed 1 base and J shed 4 bases, with 11 bases lying between them. This CDR3 spans 14 amino acids. Germline CDR1 and CDR2: SQVTM and ANQGSEA. The CDR3 DNA reads as TGCAGCGTTGAAGGGGGGCAGGCTTACAATGAGCAGTTCTTC. Protein: CSVEGGQAYNEQFF.

V gene TRBV4-3 combines with J gene TRBJ2-1; 7 bases map to TRBD2. The germline gives CDR1 LGHNA, CDR2 YSLEER. The length of the CDR3 is 15 residues. The DNA of the CDR3 is TGCGCTGGCAGCCAAGCGGGGTTCGGATTCAATGAGCAGTTCTTC. This sequence encodes CAGSQAGFGFNEQFF.

The gene calls are TRBV20-1 and TRBJ2-3, with TRBD2 identical over 7 bases. Germline CDR1 reads DFQATT; CDR2 reads SNEGSKA (reference sequence). The length of the CDR3 is 14 residues. V shed 8 bases and J 0 bases; nucleotides not matched to a gene: 8. The CDR3 bases are TGCAGTACTCCCCGTAGCGGGAGCACAGATACGCAGTATTTT. It is translated as CSTPRSGSTDTQYF.

The count of this clonotype is one. The gene calls are TRBV6-5 and TRBJ2-3, with 7 bases matching TRBD1. Germline V gene sequence: CDR1 MNHEY, CDR2 SVGAGI. The V gene end was trimmed by 3 bases and the J gene end by 0 bases; junction bases not matched to a gene: 6. The CDR3 covers 16 residues. The CDR3 is CASSYAGTESTDTQYF. CDR3 bases: TGTGCCAGCAGTTATGCCGGGACAGAGAGCACAGATACGCAGTATTTT.

This clonotype appeared a few times. The chain has TRBV10-3 and TRBJ2-3; 8 positions agree with TRBD2. There are 15 residues in the CDR3. The V and J ends lost 10 bases and 3 bases, in that order; junction bases with no gene match: 12. Looked up from germline, CDR1 is ENHRY and CDR2 is SYGVKD. The CDR3 here is CATGLPGLGTDTQYF. The CDR3 region has the DNA TGTGCCACGGGGCTACCGGGACTAGGGACAGATACGCAGTATTTT.

The chain joins TRBV29-1 to TRBJ2-3; no reliable D call. With 4 bases removed from V and 2 bases from J, the gap between germline ends came to 16 bases. The germline CDR1 and CDR2 sequences are SQVTM and ANQGSEA. The CDR3 spans 15 residues. The CDR3 spells CSVVDRRLFTDTQYF. The CDR3 DNA reads TGCAGCGTTGTAGATCGCCGTCTTTTCACAGATACGCAGTATTTT.

The V call is TRBV2, the J call TRBJ2-1, with TRBD1 matching 9 bases. After removal of 3 bases from V and 8 bases from J, the junction contained 8 bases not matched to a gene. CDR1 SNHLY and CDR2 FYNNEI come from the germline V gene. This CDR3 contains 15 residues. The CDR3 region has the DNA TGTGCCAGCAGTGAGGGGACAGGGCCTTTAGATGAGCAGTTCTTC. The encoded protein is CASSEGTGPLDEQFF.

With regard to this clonotype: A far bigger clonotype differs at one base, so this is likely a read error. This chain connects TRBV5-6 to TRBJ1-2; 8 positions agree with TRBD1. V lost 4 bases to trimming and J lost 1 base; unmatched junction nucleotides: 3. The length of the CDR3 is 14 residues. Germline-derived CDR1 and CDR2 are SGHDT and YYEEEE. CDR3 in amino acids: CASSPDRDNYGYTF. The CDR3 coding sequence is TGTGCCAGCAGCCCGGACAGGGATAACTATGGCTACACCTTC.

V and J are TRBV10-3 and TRBJ2-5; D may be TRBD2 (5 bases). Matching the DNA end better, TRBJ2-7 makes the J call doubtful. There are 13 residues in the CDR3. Germline V lookup: CDR1 ENHRY, CDR2 SYGVKD. Here the CDR3 reads CAISEGRAGEQYF. In DNA, the CDR3 is TGTGCCATCAGTGAGGGTAGGGCGGGCGAGCAGTACTTC.

V gene TRBV7-9 combines with J gene TRBJ2-1; no reliable D call. V was pared by 3 bases and J by 14 bases, with 11 bases between. Germline V gives CDR1 SEHNR, CDR2 FQNEAQ (reference sequence). This CDR3 region has 11 residues. Here the CDR3 DNA reads TGTGCCAGCAGCTTTTGGAGAATGAAGTTCTTC. Translation: CASSFWRMKFF.

This clonotype occurred a few times. The chain combines TRBV10-3 with TRBJ2-5, with D perhaps matching TRBD2 (6 bases). The CDR3 is 14 amino acids. V was cut by 10 bases and J by 2 bases, with 17 bases left in between. Germline CDR1 and CDR2: ENHRY and SYGVKD. The CDR3 sequence is CASMSGGPQETQYF. In DNA form, the CDR3 reads TGTGCCAGCATGTCCGGGGGACCGCAAGAGACCCAGTACTTC.

This clonotype was detected once. This sequence joins TRBV5-1 and TRBJ1-1, with D possibly matching TRBD1 (6 bases). The CDR3 is made up of 15 amino acids. Trimming left V 6 bases short and J 1 base short, with 16 bases between. The germline gives CDR1 SGHRS, CDR2 YFSETQ. Written as DNA, the CDR3 is TGCGCCAGCACCCAAGGGGGGTCGCGGAACACTGAAGCTTTCTTT. Amino acid sequence: CASTQGGSRNTEAFF.

This clonotype was counted between two and nine times. This rearrangement joins TRBV6-6 to TRBJ1-5; D is uncertain. The CDR3 runs to 14 residues. Trimming removed 7 bases at V and 0 bases at J, with 10 bases between. Germline V gene sequence: CDR1 MNHNY, CDR2 SVGAGI (reference sequence). The CDR3 reads CASTPDYSNQPQHF. The CDR3 DNA follows: TGTGCCAGCACCCCAGACTATAGCAATCAGCCCCAGCATTTT.